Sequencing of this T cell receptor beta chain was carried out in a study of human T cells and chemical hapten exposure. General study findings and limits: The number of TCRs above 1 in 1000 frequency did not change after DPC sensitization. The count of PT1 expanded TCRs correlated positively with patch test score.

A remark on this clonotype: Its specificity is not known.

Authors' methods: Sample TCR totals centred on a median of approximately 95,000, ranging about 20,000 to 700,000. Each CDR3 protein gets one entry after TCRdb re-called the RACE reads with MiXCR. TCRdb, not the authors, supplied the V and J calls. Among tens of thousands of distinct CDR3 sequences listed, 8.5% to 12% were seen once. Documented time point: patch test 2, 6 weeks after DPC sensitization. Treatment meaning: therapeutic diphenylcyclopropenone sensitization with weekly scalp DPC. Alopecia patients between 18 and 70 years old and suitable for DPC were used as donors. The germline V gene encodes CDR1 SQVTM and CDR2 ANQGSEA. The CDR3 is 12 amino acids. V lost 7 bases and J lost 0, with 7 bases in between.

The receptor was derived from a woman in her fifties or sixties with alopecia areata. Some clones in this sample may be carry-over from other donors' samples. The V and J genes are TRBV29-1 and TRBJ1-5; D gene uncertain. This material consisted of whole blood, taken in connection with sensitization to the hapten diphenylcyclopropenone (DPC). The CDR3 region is CSARVSNQPQHF. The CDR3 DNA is TGCAGCGCTAGGGTTAGCAATCAGCCCCAGCATTTT.